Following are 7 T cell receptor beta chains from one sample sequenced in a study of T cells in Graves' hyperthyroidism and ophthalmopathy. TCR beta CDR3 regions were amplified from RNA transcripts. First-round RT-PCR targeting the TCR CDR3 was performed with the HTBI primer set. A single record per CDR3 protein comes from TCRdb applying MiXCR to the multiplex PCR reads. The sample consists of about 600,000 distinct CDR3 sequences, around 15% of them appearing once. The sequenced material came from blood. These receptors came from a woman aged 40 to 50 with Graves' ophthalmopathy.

In DNA form, the CDR3 reads TGCAGTGCGCCCGGGGATAATGAAAAACTGTTTTTT. It specifies CSAPGDNEKLFF. The J gene is TRBJ1-4, the V gene TRBV20-1; no clear D. Germline CDR1 and CDR2: DFQATT and SNEGSKA (reference sequence). The CDR3 contains 12 residues. The ends were cut back, 6 bases at V and 4 bases at J, with 9 bases in the middle.

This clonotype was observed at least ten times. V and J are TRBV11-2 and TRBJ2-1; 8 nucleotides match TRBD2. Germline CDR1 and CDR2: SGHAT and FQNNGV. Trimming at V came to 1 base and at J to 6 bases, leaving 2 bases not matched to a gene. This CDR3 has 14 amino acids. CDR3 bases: TGTGCCAGCAGCTTAGCAGCGGGAGCCAATGAGCAGTTCTTC. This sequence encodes CASSLAAGANEQFF.

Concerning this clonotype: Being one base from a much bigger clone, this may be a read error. CDR3 DNA sequence: TGTGCCAGCAGTGTCACACTAACTAATTCACCCCTCCACTTT. This translates into CASSVTLTNSPLHF. The chain uses TRBV2 and TRBJ1-6, with D hard to call. The germline V gene encodes CDR1 SNHLY and CDR2 FYNNEI. This CDR3 spans 14 amino acids. Trimming stripped 4 bases from V and 6 bases from J, with 10 bases between.

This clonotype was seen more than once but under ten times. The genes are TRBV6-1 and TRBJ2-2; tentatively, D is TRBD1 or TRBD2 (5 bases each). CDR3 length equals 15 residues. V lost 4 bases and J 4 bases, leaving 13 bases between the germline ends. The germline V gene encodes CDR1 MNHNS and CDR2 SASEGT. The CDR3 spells CASSALDGATGELFF. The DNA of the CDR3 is TGTGCCAGCAGTGCACTAGACGGGGCCACCGGGGAGCTGTTTTTT.

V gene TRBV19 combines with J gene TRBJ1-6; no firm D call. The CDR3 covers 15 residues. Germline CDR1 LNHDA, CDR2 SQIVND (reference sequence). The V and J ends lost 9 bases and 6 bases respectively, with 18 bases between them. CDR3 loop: CASTKGDAVNSPLHF. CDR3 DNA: TGTGCCAGCACTAAGGGAGACGCGGTTAATTCACCCCTCCACTTT.

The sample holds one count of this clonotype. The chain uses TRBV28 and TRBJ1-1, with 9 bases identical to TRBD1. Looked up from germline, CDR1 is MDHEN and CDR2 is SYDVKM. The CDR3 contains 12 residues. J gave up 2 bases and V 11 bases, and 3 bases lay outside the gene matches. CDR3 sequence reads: CASTGGNTEAFF. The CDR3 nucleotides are TGTGCCTCCACAGGGGGCAACACTGAAGCTTTCTTT.

The CDR3 region is CASSVGQGAHGYTF. The CDR3 DNA sequence: TGTGCCAGCAGTGTTGGACAGGGGGCGCATGGCTACACCTTC. The chain has TRBV28 and TRBJ1-2; 11 positions agree with TRBD1. The CDR3 runs 14 residues. Germline CDR1 is MDHEN and CDR2 is SYDVKM. V was pared by 5 bases and J by 6 bases, with 5 bases of the junction left unmatched.